Below, 22 T cell receptor beta chains from the same sample are listed, as sequenced in a study of post-analysis software for immune sequencing data. Whole-study findings and limits: TRBV5-6, TRBV5-1 and TRBV20-1 were among four or five TRBV segments more frequent in patients than controls.

Their antigens remain unidentified. TCR beta libraries were prepared from cDNA with unique molecular identifiers. MiXCR was run by TCRdb on the PCR reads, yielding one entry per CDR3 protein. In the table there are a few hundred thousand distinct CDR3 sequences, roughly 38% of which are singletons. Sequenced: blood. The receptors were sampled from a girl under 18 with multiple sclerosis.

This chain uses TRBV20-1 with TRBJ2-3; 7 bases agree with TRBD2. V lost 5 bases to trimming and J lost 1 base; unmatched junction nucleotides: 9. The CDR3 is made up of 15 amino acids. CDR1 is DFQATT and CDR2 is SNEGSKA in the germline V gene (reference sequence). The CDR3 DNA reads as TGCAGTGCTCCTTCCGCGGGGGAGGGCACAGATACGCAGTATTTT. It translates to CSAPSAGEGTDTQYF.

This clonotype was detected a few times. The rearrangement links TRBV12-3 or TRBV12-4 to TRBJ2-1, with 11 nucleotides matching TRBD2. V lost 7 bases to trimming and J lost 9 bases; unmatched junction nucleotides: 5. The CDR3 length is 13 residues. CDR3 sequence (DNA): TGTGCCAGCACCGTCACTAGCGGGGGTGAGCAGTTCTTC. It encodes CASTVTSGGEQFF.

The genes are TRBV28 and TRBJ2-7, with 13 bases aligning to TRBD2. Per the germline V gene, CDR1 is MDHEN and CDR2 is SYDVKM. With V trimmed by 5 bases and J by 3 bases, 4 bases remained unmatched. The CDR3 length is 15 residues. CDR3 nucleotides: TGTGCCAGCAGTACGCGGACTAGCGGGAGCTACGAGCAGTACTTC. This translates into CASSTRTSGSYEQYF. The full variable domain, with the rest looked up from reference TRBV28 and TRBJ2-7, is DVKVTQSSRYLVKRTGEKVFLECVQDMDHENMFWYRQDPGLGLRLIYFSYDVKMKEKGDIPEGYSVSREKKERFSLILESASTNQTSMYLCASSTRTSGSYEQYFGPGTRLTVT.

Only a few counts were recorded for this clonotype. The V gene is TRBV3-1, the J gene TRBJ2-7, with 7 nucleotides matching TRBD2. The CDR3 extends over 13 amino acids. V was clipped by 3 bases and J by 9 bases; unmatched bases: 8. CDR1 and CDR2 (germline): LGHDT, YNNKEL (reference sequence). This CDR3 reads CASSQGGTLGQYF. CDR3 bases: TGTGCCAGCAGCCAGGGAGGGACTCTCGGGCAGTACTTC.

This sequence joins TRBV4-2 and TRBJ2-3, with D tentatively TRBD1 (6 bases). The CDR3 has 14 residues. Germline-derived CDR1 and CDR2 are LGHNA and YNFKEQ. V was trimmed by 0 bases and J by 11 bases, leaving 15 bases between them. The CDR3 DNA reads TGTGCCAGCAGCCAAGATCGGACAGAAGGGTGGCAGTATTTT. Its protein is CASSQDRTEGWQYF.

The chain's CDR3 is CSVSGGGEKLFF. In DNA form, the CDR3 reads TGCAGCGTATCGGGGGGGGGTGAAAAACTGTTTTTT. This chain links TRBV29-1 with TRBJ1-4, with D possibly being TRBD1 (5 bases). V gave up 6 bases and J gave up 7 bases, with 12 bases separating them. Germline values: CDR1 SQVTM, CDR2 ANQGSEA. The CDR3 has 12 residues. Full variable domain (rest looked up from reference TRBV29-1 and TRBJ1-4): SAVISQKPSRDICQRGTSLTIQCQVDSQVTMMFWYRQQPGQSLTLIATANQGSEATYESGFVIDKFPISRPNLTFSTLTVSNMSPEDSSIYLCSVSGGGEKLFFGSGTQLSVL.

V is TRBV20-1 and J is TRBJ1-4, with 8 bases that match TRBD1. The V gene end was trimmed by 2 bases and the J gene end by 8 bases; junction bases not matched to a gene: 4. The CDR3 contains 13 residues. From germline, CDR1 is DFQATT and CDR2 SNEGSKA (reference sequence). The CDR3, as DNA: TGCAGTGCTAGAAACAGGGGGGAGGAAAAACTGTTTTTT. It yields the protein CSARNRGEEKLFF.

Concerning this clonotype itself: Possible read error: a much larger clone is one base away. DNA for the CDR3: TGTGCCGGCAGCCCAGGCTACGAGCAGTACTTC. This codes for CAGSPGYEQYF. The V gene is TRBV7-6, the J gene TRBJ2-7; D uncertain. The CDR3 spans 11 residues. Germline V gene sequence: CDR1 SGHVS, CDR2 FNYEAQ.

This clonotype was counted at least ten times. V usage is TRBV9 and J usage is TRBJ1-5, with D unclear. Trimming shortened V by 2 bases and J by 5 bases, and 8 bases separated the two germline ends. The germline V gene has CDR1 SGDLS and CDR2 YYNGEE. This CDR3 contains 13 residues. The CDR3 DNA reads as TGTGCCAGCAGCGTGCCCGGCCATCAGCCCCAGCATTTT. It specifies CASSVPGHQPQHF.

The chain joins TRBV3-1 to TRBJ2-4; either TRBD1 or TRBD2 may supply D (5 bases each). The CDR3 contains 15 residues. V dropped 0 bases and J dropped 11 bases, with 17 bases sitting between them. Germline assignment: CDR1 LGHDT and CDR2 YNNKEL (reference sequence). The CDR3 DNA reads TGTGCCAGCAGCCAAGACGGGGCGGATTTGAACCTTCAGTACTTC. Translating it yields CASSQDGADLNLQYF.

This clonotype has just a few counts. The V and J genes are TRBV6-1 and TRBJ2-1; 7 bases match TRBD1. CDR3 length: 14 amino acids. The germline V gene encodes CDR1 MNHNS and CDR2 SASEGT. V was pared by 8 bases and J by 4 bases, with 8 bases of the junction left unmatched. The CDR3 sequence: CASGNRGYYNEQFF. The CDR3 region has the DNA TGTGCCAGCGGCAACAGGGGATATTACAATGAGCAGTTCTTC.

This chain connects TRBV20-1 to TRBJ2-7; no reliable D call. CDR1 and CDR2 (germline): DFQATT, SNEGSKA (reference sequence). The CDR3 covers 14 residues. Trimming pared 0 bases from V and 1 base from J, leaving 10 bases between. The CDR3 DNA is TGCAGTGCTAGAGAAATCTGGGATTCCTACGAGCAGTACTTC. Translation: CSAREIWDSYEQYF.

The rearrangement uses TRBV7-6 and TRBJ2-1, with 14 bases fitting TRBD2. V was clipped by 0 bases and J by 0 bases; unmatched bases: 10. CDR1 is SGHVS, CDR2 FNYEAQ, per germline. The CDR3 extends over 21 amino acids. In DNA, the CDR3 is TGTGCCAGCAGCTTAGCGGATTTGGGACTAGCGGGGGACTACTCCTACAATGAGCAGTTCTTC. It is translated as CASSLADLGLAGDYSYNEQFF. The full variable domain, rest sourced from reference TRBV7-6 and TRBJ2-1, is GAGVSQSPRYKVTKRGQDVALRCDPISGHVSLYWYRQALGQGPEFLTYFNYEAQQDKSGLPNDRFSAERPEGSISTLTIQRTEQRDSAMYRCASSLADLGLAGDYSYNEQFFGPGTRLTVL.

This clonotype occurred a few times. The V gene is TRBV11-2, the J gene TRBJ2-5; D might be TRBD1 or TRBD2, each matching 6 bases. With 2 bases removed from V and 5 bases from J, the gap between germline ends came to 21 bases. Germline V gene data show CDR1 as SGHAT and CDR2 as FQNNGV. This CDR3 is built from 17 residues. CDR3 region: CASSLSWGAPEGETQYF. DNA for the CDR3: TGTGCCAGCAGCTTAAGTTGGGGGGCCCCTGAGGGGGAGACCCAGTACTTC.

The table lists this clonotype with a few counts. The chain has TRBV4-2 and TRBJ2-7, with D perhaps TRBD1 (5 bases). V lost 10 bases, J lost 2 bases, and 15 bases lay in between. CDR3 size: 13 residues. CDR1 is LGHNA and CDR2 is YNFKEQ in the germline V gene. The CDR3 coding sequence is TGTGCCACGCCGTCCTTGGGGCCCTACGAGCAGTACTTC. Translating it yields CATPSLGPYEQYF.

The V gene is TRBV20-1, the J gene TRBJ1-2, with 8 bases identical to TRBD1. The CDR3 spans 14 residues. The V gene's germline CDR1 is DFQATT and CDR2 SNEGSKA (reference sequence). V gave up 4 bases and J gave up 4 bases; unmatched junction bases: 8. The chain's CDR3 is CSATRTGSTYGYTF. In DNA, the CDR3 is TGCAGTGCTACCCGGACAGGGAGTACCTATGGCTACACCTTC.

The gene calls are TRBV29-1 and TRBJ2-7, with D perhaps TRBD1 (5 bases). This CDR3 is 15 amino acids long. Trimming pared 6 bases from V and 6 bases from J, leaving 24 bases between. From germline, CDR1 is SQVTM and CDR2 ANQGSEA. CDR3 DNA: TGCAGCGTCGTGGGGTTTGAGCAGGGTCCGGCCGAGCAGTACTTC. It specifies CSVVGFEQGPAEQYF.

In regard to this clonotype: Compared with germline, one end of the junction differs, possibly owing to a read error. The CDR3 sequence is CAGSSSGSYEQYF. Here the CDR3 DNA reads TGCGCCGGCAGCTCGTCCGGTTCCTACGAGCAGTACTTC. The chain is built from TRBV5-1 and TRBJ2-4; unclear D gene. The DNA matches TRBJ2-7 better at its end, which makes the J call doubtful. The CDR3 runs to 13 residues. Germline V gene sequence: CDR1 SGHRS, CDR2 YFSETQ.

This clonotype was detected a few times. V is TRBV7-9 and J is TRBJ2-3; no definite D call. There are 11 residues in the CDR3. The germline V gene has CDR1 SEHNR and CDR2 FQNEAQ (reference sequence). V lost 8 bases and J 2 bases, leaving 5 bases between the germline ends. The CDR3 loop is CASSDTDTQYF. The DNA for the CDR3 is TGTGCCAGCTCCGACACAGATACGCAGTATTTT.

This clonotype was picked up many times. This chain connects TRBV15 to TRBJ2-1; D ambiguous. V lost 4 bases and J lost 2, with 6 bases in between. The CDR3 is 13 amino acids. The germline V gene has CDR1 LNHNV and CDR2 YYDKDF (reference sequence). CDR3: CATSTYTYNEQFF. CDR3 DNA: TGTGCCACCAGCACCTATACCTACAATGAGCAGTTCTTC.

This clonotype was detected a few times. The chain is built from TRBV5-6 and TRBJ1-1; TRBD1 matches 7 bases. The junction had 10 bases not matched to a gene; V was cut back by 2 bases and J by 0 bases. Germline V gene data show CDR1 as SGHDT and CDR2 as YYEEEE. This CDR3 spans 17 amino acids. In DNA, the CDR3 is TGTGCCAGCAGCTTTATAACAGGGGTAGCTTTGAACACTGAAGCTTTCTTT. It yields the protein CASSFITGVALNTEAFF.

Details on this clonotype: A much more abundant neighbour one base away suggests this may be a read error. The chain couples TRBV7-2 to TRBJ2-3, with D hard to call. Trimming removed 3 bases at V and 4 bases at J, with 8 bases between. Germline values: CDR1 SGHTA, CDR2 FQGNSA. This CDR3 comprises 13 residues. CDR3 nucleotides: TGTGCCAGCAGCTTTCCAGGCTCAGATACGCAGTATTTT. Translating gives CASSFPGSDTQYF.